This TCR beta chain comes out of a study of blood T cells in healthy people across ages. Drawing of peripheral blood yielded about 9.8 milliliters from each donor. Sample-barcoded 5' priming and a J-beta primer mix drove a second PCR of about 6 to 12 cycles. Using its own MiXCR run on the 5' RACE reads, TCRdb lists one record per CDR3 protein. Of some 1,800,000 distinct CDR3 sequences listed, about 39% are singletons. As for this clonotype: One end of the junction fails to match germline, which may point to a read error.

The CDR3 has 15 residues. The V gene's germline CDR1 is SNHLY and CDR2 FYNNEI. The sequenced sample consisted of blood. The sequence derives from a human donor in good health. The chain uses TRBV2 and TRBJ2-6; the D is unclear. The CDR3 loop is CASCEVTFRANVLTF. The CDR3 nucleotides read TGTGCCAGCTGTGAAGTAACTTTCAGGGCCAACGTCCTGACTTTC.